Listed below are T cell receptor beta chains from one sample, sequenced in a study of CD8+ T cells in alopecia areata. Method: immunoSEQ multiplex PCR; TCRdb's copy keeps in-frame clones and lacks some. The repertoire holds around 140,000 clones, with 47% as singletons. Source material: CD4+ T cells sorted from blood. Every receptor here comes from a human donor with alopecia areata. The conserved cysteine and the conserved F or W are not part of the CDR3 here.

CDR3 length	V gene	J gene	CDR3 protein
12	TRBV27	TRBJ2-5	ASSLSHRAETQY
9	TRBV30	TRBJ1-5	AWGLGQPQH
11	TRBV28	TRBJ1-2	ASTSTPNYGYT
15	TRBV27	TRBJ2-3	ASSLPGLAKSTDTQY
14	TRBV6-6	TRBJ2-7	ASSYGSGTSSYEQY
15	TRBV18	TRBJ1-1	ASSPRRLASSNTEAF
11	TRBV29-1	TRBJ2-7	SVERGYPGEQY
11	TRBV29-1	TRBJ2-5	SAPGLFQETQY
8	TRBV20-1	TRBJ2-3	SANYHTQY
15	TRBV13	TRBJ2-4	ASSLEHGLQDENIQY
11	TRBV4-1	TRBJ2-3	ASSQESSDTQY
11	TRBV25-1	TRBJ1-1	ASSKTGITEAF
12	TRBV5-4	TRBJ1-2	ASGPGQGASGYT
14	TRBV6-6	TRBJ1-3	ASRARDMISGNTIY
12	TRBV9	TRBJ1-6	ASSVVGSDSPLH
11	TRBV29-1	TRBJ2-3	SVVREGPDTQY
11	TRBV14	TRBJ2-7	ASSVGSSYEQY
12	TRBV27	TRBJ2-7	ASSLRLEGNEQY
9	TRBV5-1	TRBJ2-5	ASRLEETQY
14	TRBV5-1	TRBJ2-3	ASSLGSSGRTDTQY
13	TRBV30	TRBJ2-2	AWSPWRANTGELF
11	TRBV30	TRBJ2-1	ARDAHPNNEQF
13	TRBV27	TRBJ2-1	ASSRLAGGYNEQF
14	TRBV30	TRBJ2-1	AWSLRTSGPYNEQF
9	TRBV7-8	TRBJ2-2	ASSPLGELF
12	TRBV6-5	TRBJ2-1	ASSYRGGVNEQF
14	TRBV27	TRBJ2-7	ASSEGQGPPSYEQY
9	TRBV28	TRBJ1-5	ASSTSSAQH
14	TRBV6-6	TRBJ2-6	ASSYSDGPGANVLT
13	TRBV5-1	TRBJ2-5	ASSKNPGQQETQY
12	TRBV5-1	TRBJ2-2	ASSHRGNTGELF
10	TRBV15	TRBJ2-7	ATSRDRHEQY
13	TRBV7-7	TRBJ2-5	ASSLPGLAEETQY
12	TRBV7-7	TRBJ2-1	ASSLDINYNEQF
10	TRBV9	TRBJ1-2	ASRFGTYGYT
12	TRBV25-1	TRBJ2-5	ASGLAGGGETQY
14	TRBV19	TRBJ2-1	ASSTGGSGIRDEQF
10	TRBV27	TRBJ2-1	ASRARGDEQF
12	TRBV18	TRBJ2-5	ASSSNLYQETQY
11	TRBV29-1	TRBJ2-5	SVVSGPKETQY
9	TRBV30	TRBJ1-1	AWRIGAEAF
10	TRBV5-6	TRBJ2-7	ASSSTEYEQY
10	TRBV29-1	TRBJ1-2	SVHRLDYGYT
11	TRBV5-4	TRBJ1-1	ASSLGQDTEAF
11	TRBV30	TRBJ2-5	AWSVLEAGTQY
9	TRBV29-1	TRBJ1-1	SAGGLTEAF
10	TRBV29-1	TRBJ2-5	SVDTPGETQY
13	TRBV5-1	TRBJ2-6	ASSVGSSGANVLT